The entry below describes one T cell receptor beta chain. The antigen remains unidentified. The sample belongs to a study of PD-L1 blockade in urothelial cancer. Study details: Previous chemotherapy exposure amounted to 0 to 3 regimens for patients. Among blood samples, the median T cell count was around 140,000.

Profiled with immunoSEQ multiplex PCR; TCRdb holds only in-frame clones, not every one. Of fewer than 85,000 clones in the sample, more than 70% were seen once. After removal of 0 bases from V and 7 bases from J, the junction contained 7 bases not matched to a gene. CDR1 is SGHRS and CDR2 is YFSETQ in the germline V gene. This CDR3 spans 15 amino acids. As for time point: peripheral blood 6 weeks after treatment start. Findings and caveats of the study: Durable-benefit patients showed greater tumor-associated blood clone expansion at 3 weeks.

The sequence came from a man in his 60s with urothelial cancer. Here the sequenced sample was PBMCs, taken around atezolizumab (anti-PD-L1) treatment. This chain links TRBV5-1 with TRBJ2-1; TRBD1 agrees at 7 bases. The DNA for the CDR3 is TGCGCCAGCAGCTTGGGTTTTGGGACAGTTAATGAGCAGTTCTTC. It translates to CASSLGFGTVNEQFF. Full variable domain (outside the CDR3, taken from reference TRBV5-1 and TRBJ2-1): KAGVTQTPRYLIKTRGQQVTLSCSPISGHRSVSWYQQTPGQGLQFLFEYFSETQRNKGNFPGRFSGRQFSNSRSEMNVSTLELGDSALYLCASSLGFGTVNEQFFGPGTRLTVL.